These 21 T cell receptor beta chains came from one sample sequenced in a study of cytomegalovirus exposure and HLA in healthy donors. The PCR contained 60 Vbeta and 13 Jbeta primers. Repertoires were generated with immunoSEQ multiplex PCR, while TCRdb's copy carries only in-frame clones and drops some. The table has about 190,000 clones, about 87% seen once. Input material: PBMCs. The receptors were sampled from a man aged 25 to 45 in good health and CMV-seronegative.

As to this clone: Its ends do not fully match the called genes, so a read error is possible. The chain carries TRBV6-1 and TRBJ2-6; D may be TRBD1 (5 bases). This CDR3 contains 15 residues. Germline V gene sequence: CDR1 MNHNS, CDR2 SASEGT. The CDR3 bases are TGTGCCAGCAGTGCACGGTCCTCTGGGGCCAACGGCCTGACTTTC. Its translation is CASSARSSGANGLTF.

The V gene is TRBV6-5, the J gene TRBJ1-1; D gene ambiguous. The CDR3 extends over 15 amino acids. The germline CDR1 and CDR2 sequences are MNHEY and SVGAGI. V lost 0 bases, J lost 6 bases, and 14 bases lay in between. The CDR3 DNA reads TGTGCCAGCAGTTACTCGACTGGTTCGACTCCTGAAGCTTTCTTT. Its protein is CASSYSTGSTPEAFF.

The chain carries TRBV15 and TRBJ1-4; possibly TRBD1 for D (6 bases). The CDR3 runs 16 residues. Looked up from germline, CDR1 is LNHNV and CDR2 is YYDKDF (reference sequence). V was clipped by 0 bases and J by 5 bases, with 13 bases between them. The CDR3 bases are TGTGCCACCAGCAGAGACTGGGGACACGAAAATGAAAAACTGTTTTTT. This sequence encodes CATSRDWGHENEKLFF.

This clone was seen just once. The chain combines TRBV30 with TRBJ1-6, with 11 bases fitting TRBD1. In germline, CDR1 is GTSNPN, CDR2 SVGIG (reference sequence). Losses at the gene ends were 7 bases for V and 7 bases for J; bases not matched to a gene: 6. The CDR3 totals 14 residues. CDR3 bases: TGTGCCTCATCGGGACAGGGGGAAAATTCACCCCTCCACTTT. It translates to CASSGQGENSPLHF.

The chain couples TRBV19 to TRBJ2-2; 10 nucleotides agree with TRBD1. V gave up 3 bases and J gave up 7 bases; unmatched junction bases: 5. CDR1 and CDR2 from the germline V gene are LNHDA and SQIVND (reference sequence). The CDR3 contains 15 residues. The CDR3 sequence: CASSIRQGAGGELFF. In DNA form, the CDR3 reads TGTGCCAGTAGTATTAGACAGGGGGCCGGCGGGGAGCTGTTTTTT.

This clone was observed a single time. The CDR3 nucleotides are TGTGCCAGCAGTGAGGGACAGGGGTTTGGCACAGATACGCAGTATTTT. This encodes CASSEGQGFGTDTQYF. The chain combines TRBV6-4 with TRBJ2-3, with 10 bases matching TRBD1. Germline-derived CDR1 and CDR2 are MRHNA and SNTAGT. V shed 3 bases and J 1 base; nucleotides not matched to a gene: 4. This CDR3 contains 16 residues.

This chain joins TRBV19 and TRBJ1-1; no clear D. Per the germline V gene, CDR1 is LNHDA and CDR2 is SQIVND (reference sequence). CDR3 length equals 11 residues. V was clipped by 6 bases and J by 6 bases, with 8 bases between them. CDR3 region: CASRFRSEAFF. Written as DNA, the CDR3 is TGTGCCAGTAGGTTCAGGTCTGAAGCTTTCTTT.

The rearrangement links TRBV19 to TRBJ2-7; D is undetermined. Germline CDR1 is LNHDA and CDR2 is SQIVND (reference sequence). The CDR3 has 14 residues. Deletions cut 7 bases from V and 2 bases from J, with 15 bases between. CDR3 in amino acids: CASTSPRGAYEQYF. The DNA for the CDR3 is TGTGCCAGTACCTCACCGCGCGGAGCCTACGAGCAGTACTTC.

The V and J genes are TRBV10-3 and TRBJ1-1, with no clear D. CDR1 is ENHRY and CDR2 is SYGVKD in the germline V gene. The CDR3 length is 14 residues. Trimming stripped 0 bases from V and 6 bases from J, with 11 bases between. Here the CDR3 reads CAISESLGSAEAFF. The CDR3 bases are TGTGCCATCAGTGAGTCTCTGGGGAGTGCTGAAGCTTTCTTT.

Comment on this clone: Its ends do not fully match the called genes, so a read error is possible. The chain recombines TRBV7-2 with TRBJ2-5, with D possibly matching TRBD1 (6 bases). This CDR3 has 15 residues. CDR1 and CDR2 (germline): SGHTA, FQGNSA. In DNA form, the CDR3 reads TGTGCCAGCAGCTTAGCAGGGGGAATCCAAGAGACCCAGCACTTC. Amino acids: CASSLAGGIQETQHF.

The chain recombines TRBV28 with TRBJ2-7; D is perhaps TRBD2 (5 bases). The CDR3 contains 13 residues. Germline-derived CDR1 and CDR2 are MDHEN and SYDVKM. The CDR3 nucleotides are TGTGCTACCGGAGAGGGTCTGGGATACGAGCAGTACTTC. Its protein is CATGEGLGYEQYF.

Here the CDR3 reads CASSLSWTSGTPYEQYF. CDR3 in DNA: TGTGCCAGCAGTTTATCGTGGACTAGCGGGACGCCCTACGAGCAGTACTTC. The V gene is TRBV27, the J gene TRBJ2-7, with 12 nucleotides matching TRBD2. The CDR3 has 17 amino acids. Germline V gives CDR1 MNHEY, CDR2 SMNVEV (reference sequence). J gave up 2 bases and V 0 bases, and 5 bases lay outside the gene matches.

V usage is TRBV6-5 and J usage is TRBJ1-5; TRBD1 matches at 10 bases. The CDR3 extends over 14 amino acids. Germline-derived CDR1 and CDR2 are MNHEY and SVGAGI. J lost 7 bases, V lost 8 bases, and 8 bases had no gene match. CDR3 amino acids: CASSRDRGLQPQHF. In DNA form, the CDR3 reads TGTGCCAGCTCGCGGGACAGGGGCCTACAGCCCCAGCATTTT.

This chain joins TRBV30 and TRBJ2-1, with TRBD2 as a possible D gene (5 bases). CDR1 and CDR2 from the germline V gene are GTSNPN and SVGIG (reference sequence). The V and J ends lost 1 base and 5 bases respectively, with 9 bases between them. The CDR3 sequence is 13 residues long. In DNA form, the CDR3 reads TGTGCCTGGAGTGGAGCGGTCCACAATGAGCAGTTCTTC. This sequence encodes CAWSGAVHNEQFF.

In nucleotides, the CDR3 is TGTGCCAGCAGCCCCCGGGACACAGATACGCAGTATTTT. Protein: CASSPRDTDTQYF. The rearrangement links TRBV7-9 to TRBJ2-3; D is possibly TRBD2 (5 bases). The ends were cut back, 5 bases at V and 2 bases at J, with 8 bases in the middle. Germline V gene lookup returns CDR1 SEHNR and CDR2 FQNEAQ (reference sequence). The CDR3 is 13 amino acids.

The chain links TRBV18 to TRBJ2-1, with no clear D. Germline V gene lookup returns CDR1 KGHSH and CDR2 LQKENI. V was pared by 1 base and J by 3 bases, with 10 bases between. The CDR3 is made up of 15 amino acids. The CDR3 DNA is TGTGCCAGCTCACCACGGTTACAGAGCTACAATGAGCAGTTCTTC. It encodes CASSPRLQSYNEQFF.

CDR3 in DNA: TGTGCCAGCAGCAGAGACCCGGACAAGGGCGTTGAAAAACTGTTTTTT. Amino acids: CASSRDPDKGVEKLFF. The V gene is TRBV21-1, the J gene TRBJ1-4; TRBD1, the D gene given by the table, was not confirmed from the DNA. TRBV21-1 corresponds to a pseudogene. The CDR3 sequence is 16 residues long.

The chain has TRBV5-1 and TRBJ1-4; 7 nucleotides match TRBD1. CDR3 length: 14 amino acids. Germline V CDR1 and CDR2: SGHRS, YFSETQ. The trim removed 4 bases at V and 7 bases at J, leaving 7 bases unmatched. The CDR3 nucleotides read TGCGCCAGCAGCATCGAAACAGGGGTTGAAAAACTGTTTTTT. It encodes CASSIETGVEKLFF.

V is TRBV6-5 and J is TRBJ2-2; 8 nucleotides align to TRBD1. From germline, CDR1 is MNHEY and CDR2 SVGAGI. V lost 4 bases and J lost 6; bases outside the gene matches: 4. The CDR3 is made up of 14 amino acids. The CDR3 sequence: CASSWNRGSGELFF. The CDR3, as DNA: TGTGCCAGCAGTTGGAACAGGGGGTCCGGGGAGCTGTTTTTT.

The chain employs TRBV6-5 and TRBJ1-2, with D possibly being TRBD1 (6 bases). Germline CDR1 MNHEY, CDR2 SVGAGI. This CDR3 is 14 amino acids long. Trimming removed 2 bases at V and 2 bases at J, with 9 bases between. CDR3 sequence reads: CASSYTGRNYGYTF. The CDR3 bases are TGTGCCAGCAGTTACACAGGGCGGAACTATGGCTACACCTTC.

The chain carries TRBV6-1 and TRBJ2-7; D remains ambiguous. Trimming stripped 6 bases from V and 7 bases from J, with 10 bases between. Germline CDR1 MNHNS, CDR2 SASEGT. The CDR3 runs 11 residues. The CDR3 bases are TGTGCCAGCAGGATGAACAAAGAGCAGTACTTC. Amino acid sequence: CASRMNKEQYF.